Sequencing of this T cell receptor beta chain was carried out in a study of T cell changes during pregnancy in multiple sclerosis. The table came from immunoSEQ multiplex PCR; TCRdb's copy has only in-frame clones and leaves some out. The top ten clones hold 0.65% to 0.85% of a sample with almost 40,000 clones, about 90% of them seen once. Looked up from germline, CDR1 is SGHNT and CDR2 is YYREEE (reference sequence). The CDR3 sequence is 14 residues long. The V segment lost 4 bases and the J segment 4 bases; nucleotides outside the gene matches: 7. The chain links TRBV5-4 to TRBJ1-2, with 7 bases matching TRBD1. This clonotype was obtained from a female donor in good health, enrolled as a control in a pregnancy study. The sequencing here drew on CD4+ T cells from peripheral blood mononuclear cells, taken in the second trimester of pregnancy. The CDR3 coding sequence is TGTGCCAGCAGCAGAGACAGGGTAGGCTATGGCTACACCTTC. Translated, it gives CASSRDRVGYGYTF.